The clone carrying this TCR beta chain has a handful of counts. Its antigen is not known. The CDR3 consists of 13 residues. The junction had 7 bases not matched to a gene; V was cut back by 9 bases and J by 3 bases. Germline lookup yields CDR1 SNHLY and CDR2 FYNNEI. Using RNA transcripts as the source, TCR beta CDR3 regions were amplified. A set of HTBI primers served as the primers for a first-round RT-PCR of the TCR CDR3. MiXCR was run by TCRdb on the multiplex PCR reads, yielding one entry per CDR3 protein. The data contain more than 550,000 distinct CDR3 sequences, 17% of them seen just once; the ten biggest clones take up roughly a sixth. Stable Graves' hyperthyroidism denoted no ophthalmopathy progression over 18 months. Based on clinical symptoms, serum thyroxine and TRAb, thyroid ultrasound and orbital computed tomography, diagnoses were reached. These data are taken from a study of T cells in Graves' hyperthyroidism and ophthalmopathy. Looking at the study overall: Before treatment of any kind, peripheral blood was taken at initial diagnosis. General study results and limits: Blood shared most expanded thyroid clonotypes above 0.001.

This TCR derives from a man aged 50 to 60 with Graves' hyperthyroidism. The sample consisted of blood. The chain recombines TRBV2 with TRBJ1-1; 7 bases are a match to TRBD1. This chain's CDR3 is CASEGATDTEAFF. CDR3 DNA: TGTGCCAGTGAGGGGGCGACTGACACTGAAGCTTTCTTT.